These T cell receptor beta chains were read from a single sample in a study of blood T cell repertoires in COVID-19. Assay: immunoSEQ multiplex PCR; the TCRdb copy retains only in-frame clones and omits some. The data contain under 300,000 clones, about 88% of them seen just once; the ten biggest clones take up roughly 6.7%. Sequencing was performed on PBMCs or T cells enriched from blood (not recorded which). The receptor source for this set is a woman aged 45 to 65 who had been exposed to COVID-19. Each CDR3 is given with its conserved first and last residue. The order of the fields is V gene, clone size, D gene, J gene, CDR3 DNA, CDR3 protein. A D gene is named only where the DNA matches it firmly. Only part of the rows carry a size: once, few, many, or a class if the clone is expanded.

TRBV11-1	NA	NA	TRBJ2-5	TGTGCCAGCAGCTTAAAGAGGGTTTGGGGGACCCAGTACTTC	CASSLKRVWGTQYF
TRBV11-2	NA	TRBD2	TRBJ2-7	TGTGCCAGCAGCTTAGGACTAGCGTTAGGCGAGCAGTACTTC	CASSLGLALGEQYF
TRBV3-1/TRBV3-2	NA	NA	TRBJ2-2	TGTGCCAGCAGCCAAGAAGGGACTGTCACGAACACCGGGGAGCTGTTTTTT	CASSQEGTVTNTGELFF
TRBV2	NA	TRBD2	TRBJ2-7	TGTGCCAGCAGTTCCCGACTAGCGGGGAATAACGAGCAGTACTTC	CASSSRLAGNNEQYF
TRBV6-5	many	NA	TRBJ1-1	TGTGCCAGCAGTCCTACAGGGAACACTGAAGCTTTCTTT	CASSPTGNTEAFF
TRBV7-9	NA	TRBD1	TRBJ1-2	TGTGCCAGCAGCTTAGCGGTTTTAGGGACAGGATTAAATGTCGACACCTTC	CASSLAVLGTGLNVDTF
TRBV11-2	NA	TRBD1	TRBJ2-4	TGTGCCAGCAGCTTAGCCCGGGACAGGGGCGCCAAAAACATTCAGTACTTC	CASSLARDRGAKNIQYF
TRBV10-3	NA	NA	TRBJ2-2	TGTGCCATCAGTTACGACAGGACCGGGGAGCTGTTTTTT	CAISYDRTGELFF
TRBV9	NA	NA	TRBJ2-5	TGTGCCAGCAGCGCCGGACAGGGAGGGAAGACCCAGTACTTC	CASSAGQGGKTQYF
TRBV24-1	NA	TRBD1	TRBJ2-5	TGTGCCACCAGTGGGGCCGGGACAGGGGCGGGAGAGACCCAGTACTTC	CATSGAGTGAGETQYF
TRBV12-3/TRBV12-4	NA	TRBD2	TRBJ2-4	TGTGCCAGCAGTTTTAGCGGGGTGCAGTACTTC	CASSFSGVQYF
TRBV7-2	NA	NA	TRBJ1-6	TGTGCCAGCAGCTTGGGACTGAGCATTAATTCACCCCTCCACTTT	CASSLGLSINSPLHF
TRBV7-9	NA	NA	TRBJ2-5	TGTGCCAGCAGCTTAGACGGCGCGGCCGCCGGAGGAGAGACCCAGTACTTC	CASSLDGAAAGGETQYF
TRBV4-2	NA	NA	TRBJ1-2	TGTGCCAGCAGCCAAGGAACAGGGCCGGACTATGGCTACACCTTC	CASSQGTGPDYGYTF
TRBV7-2	NA	TRBD1	TRBJ2-7	TGTGCCAGCAGCTTACAAGCGGCCGGGACAGGGGCCTACGAGCAGTACTTC	CASSLQAAGTGAYEQYF
TRBV7-8	few	NA	TRBJ2-1	TGTGCCAGCAGCCGCGCCCAGTGGGAGCGAAATGAGCAGTTCTTC	CASSRAQWERNEQFF